This record looks at one T cell receptor (beta chain) sequence and its context. Its antigen remains unknown. Assay: immunoSEQ multiplex PCR; the TCRdb copy retains only in-frame clones and omits some. The sample lists hundreds of thousands of clones; roughly 96% were seen once. The sample originates from a study of shared clonotypes between healthy human individuals. Looking at the study overall: The plates for each donor numbered three CD4 naive, three CD4 memory, two CD8 naive and one CD8 memory.

CDR3 length: 13 amino acids. The germline V gene has CDR1 PRHDT and CDR2 FYEKMQ (reference sequence). Trimming cost V 4 bases and J 3 bases; bases outside gene matches: 0. The study's findings and limits: A generally larger estimated richness was seen in naive subsets than in memory subsets. Sampling involved blood alone; tissue repertoires likely differ.

Terminally differentiated effector memory CD45RA+ cells were excluded from the naive CD8 cells, which were CD45RO-negative and positively selected for CCR7. Donors were Caucasian adults residing in Nashville, Tennessee, USA. Source material: naive CD8+ T cells sorted from blood. The TCR comes from a woman in her 30s in good health. This chain links TRBV13 with TRBJ1-2; 9 nucleotides line up with TRBD1. The CDR3 DNA reads as TGTGCCAGCAGCTGGACAGGGGACTATGGCTACACCTTC. Encoded protein: CASSWTGDYGYTF. The complete variable domain, with remaining parts taken from reference TRBV13 and TRBJ1-2, reads AAGVIQSPRHLIKEKRETATLKCYPIPRHDTVYWYQQGPGQDPQFLISFYEKMQSDKGSIPDRFSAQQFSDYHSELNMSSLELGDSALYFCASSWTGDYGYTFGSGTRLTVV.